Reported below is one TCR beta chain. The sample originates from a study of blood T cell repertoires in COVID-19. CDR3 length: 16 residues. V was shortened by 4 bases and J by 2 bases, with 17 bases between the two germline ends. The germline V gene encodes CDR1 SGHVS and CDR2 FQNEAQ. Clones were sequenced by immunoSEQ multiplex PCR, and TCRdb holds only the in-frame ones, with some missing. The data show 40,000 or so clones, approximately 80% seen once. The V call is TRBV7-8, the J call TRBJ1-1, with D perhaps matching TRBD1 (6 bases). Source material: peripheral blood. This clonotype originated in a man older than 75 with acute or convalescent COVID-19. CDR3 in DNA: TGTGCCAGCAGCTCCACCCTAGGGACATATAACACTGAAGCTTTCTTT. Translated, it gives CASSSTLGTYNTEAFF.